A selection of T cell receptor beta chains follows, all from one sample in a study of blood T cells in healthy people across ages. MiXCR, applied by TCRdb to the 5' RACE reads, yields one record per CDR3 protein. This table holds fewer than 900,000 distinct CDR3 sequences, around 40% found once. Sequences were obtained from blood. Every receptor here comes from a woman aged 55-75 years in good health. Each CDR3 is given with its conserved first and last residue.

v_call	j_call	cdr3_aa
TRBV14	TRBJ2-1	CASSTQESRGDEQFF
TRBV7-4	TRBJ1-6	CASSKRPETGHNSPLHF
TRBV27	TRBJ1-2	CASKGVLPADYGYTF
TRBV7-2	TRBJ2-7	CASSLEGTASSYEQYF
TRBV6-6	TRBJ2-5	CASSYLAAQDTQYF
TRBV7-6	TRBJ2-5	CASSSRPGTGFTYNEQYF
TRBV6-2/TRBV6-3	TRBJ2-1	CASSKPVQGVHEQFF
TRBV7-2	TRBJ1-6	CASSLDRDNYNPPLHF
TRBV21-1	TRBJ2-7	CASSAREDEQYF
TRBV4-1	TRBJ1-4	CASSQGEVSYEKLFF
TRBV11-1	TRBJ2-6	CASSLVGGRGGGANVLTF
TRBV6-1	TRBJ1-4	CASSEGGTGEELFF
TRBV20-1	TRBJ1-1	CSADRGGLRDAEAFF
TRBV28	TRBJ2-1	CASTPGVAGVETQFF
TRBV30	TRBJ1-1	CAWERTEAFF
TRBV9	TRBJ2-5	CASSVGRGQETQYF
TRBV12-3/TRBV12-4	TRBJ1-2	CASSTNGVDYGYTF
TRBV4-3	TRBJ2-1	CASSQRPDSYNEQFF
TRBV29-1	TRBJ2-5	CSVSGDPGKQYF
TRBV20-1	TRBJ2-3	CSASSLAGGLTDTQYF
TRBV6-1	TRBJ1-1	CASSEAGTGGTEAFF
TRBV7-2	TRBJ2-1	CASSLVPSGSSSYNEQFF
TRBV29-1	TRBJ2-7	CSGSLSRGPGEQYF
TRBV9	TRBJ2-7	CASSVDGGAYNEQYF
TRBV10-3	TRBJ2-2	CAIGTSGGTGELFF
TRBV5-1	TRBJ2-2	CASSHPRQASNTGELFF
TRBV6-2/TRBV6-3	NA	CASGTVSYNEQYF
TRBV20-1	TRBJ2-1	CSARRGGNEQFF
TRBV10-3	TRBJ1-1	CAITVQDRGLGDTEAFF
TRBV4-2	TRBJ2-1	CASSRMGGQTYNEQFF
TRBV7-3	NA	CASSSRTGPSDIQYF
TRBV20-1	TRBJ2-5	CSASILNQETQYF
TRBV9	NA	CASGGSYNEQYF
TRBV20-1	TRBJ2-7	CSASWGGSYEQYF
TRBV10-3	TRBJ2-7	CAISDRDSSSYEQYF
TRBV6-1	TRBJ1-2	CASSEGTRPSYGYTF
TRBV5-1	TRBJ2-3	CASSVWGSSTDTQYF
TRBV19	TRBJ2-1	CASRKDPWAQFF
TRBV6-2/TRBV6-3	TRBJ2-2	CASRQTNTGELFF
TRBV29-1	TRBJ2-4	CPLGGRQRAKNIQYF
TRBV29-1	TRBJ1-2	CSVEPQKGGYTF
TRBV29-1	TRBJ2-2	CSVARTGPNTGGLFF